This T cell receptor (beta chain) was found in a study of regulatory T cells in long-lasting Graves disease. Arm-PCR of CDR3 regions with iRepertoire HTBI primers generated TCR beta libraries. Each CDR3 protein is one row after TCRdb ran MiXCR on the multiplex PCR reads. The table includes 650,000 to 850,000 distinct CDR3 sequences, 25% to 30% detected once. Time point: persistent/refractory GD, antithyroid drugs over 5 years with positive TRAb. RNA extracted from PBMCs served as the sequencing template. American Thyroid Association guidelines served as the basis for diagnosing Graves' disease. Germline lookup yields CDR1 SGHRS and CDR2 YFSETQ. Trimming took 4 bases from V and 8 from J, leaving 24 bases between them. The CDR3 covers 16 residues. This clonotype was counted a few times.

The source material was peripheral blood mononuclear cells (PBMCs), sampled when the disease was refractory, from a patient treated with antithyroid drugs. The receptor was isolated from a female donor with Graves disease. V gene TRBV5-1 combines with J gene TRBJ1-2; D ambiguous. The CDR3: CASSPGWRSLEVGYTF. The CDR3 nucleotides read TGCGCCAGCAGCCCGGGGTGGCGATCACTGGAGGTGGGCTACACCTTC.